This record concerns one TCR beta chain sequence. The sample originates from a study of blood T cell repertoires in COVID-19. Study at large: There were acute and convalescent COVID-19 samples, and they came from the United States, Italy and Spain. T cells, B-cell-depleted T cells, or PBMCs supplied cDNA or gDNA.

Authors' analysis steps: Estimated nucleated cell counts came from reference gene primer amplification. Sequenced by immunoSEQ multiplex PCR; TCRdb stores in-frame clones only, minus some. D and trimming come from the DNA, and the V and J calls and clone size come from that table. The sample carries some 64,000 clones, around three quarters recorded once. Germline values: CDR1 MDHEN, CDR2 SYDVKM. CDR3 length: 13 amino acids. With 3 bases clipped from V and 5 bases from J, the junction kept 1 base outside the gene matches. This TCR derives from a human donor in a cohort sampled during active COVID-19. Sequencing was done on a sample of peripheral blood. This sequence joins TRBV28 and TRBJ1-5, with TRBD1 identical over 7 bases. The CDR3 region has the DNA TGTGCCAGCAGTTTCGGGACAGATCAGCCCCAGCATTTT. Residues: CASSFGTDQPQHF.